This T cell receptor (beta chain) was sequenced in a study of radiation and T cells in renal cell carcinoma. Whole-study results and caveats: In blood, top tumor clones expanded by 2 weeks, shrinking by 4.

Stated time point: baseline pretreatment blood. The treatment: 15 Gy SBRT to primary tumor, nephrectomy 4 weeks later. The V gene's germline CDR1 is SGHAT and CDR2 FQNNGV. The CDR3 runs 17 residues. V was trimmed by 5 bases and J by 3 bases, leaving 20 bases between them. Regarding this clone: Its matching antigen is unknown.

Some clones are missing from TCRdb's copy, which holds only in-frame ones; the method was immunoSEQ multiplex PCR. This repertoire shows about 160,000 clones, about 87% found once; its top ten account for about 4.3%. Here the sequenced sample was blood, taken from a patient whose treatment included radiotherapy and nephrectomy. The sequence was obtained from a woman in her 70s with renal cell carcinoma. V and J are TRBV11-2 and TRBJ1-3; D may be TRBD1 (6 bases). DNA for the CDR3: TGTGCCAGCAGCCCGGACCCCGCCAGGGGCCTTGGAAACACCATATATTTT. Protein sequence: CASSPDPARGLGNTIYF.